The 24 T cell receptor beta chains reported below all come from one sample, sequenced in a study of beta chain features in type 1 diabetes. All of the isolated RNA was reverse transcribed, so expressed TCRB transcripts were sequenced. Sequencing used immunoSEQ multiplex PCR; TCRdb keeps in-frame clones, though not all of them. The table has about 150,000 clones, over 7.5% seen once. Sequencing input: central memory CD4+ T cells from blood. These receptors originate from a man in his late teens or twenties in good health.

This clone was seen a handful of times. The rearrangement links TRBV5-6 to TRBJ1-5; D gene uncertain. Germline CDR1 and CDR2: SGHDT and YYEEEE. CDR3 length equals 15 residues. V was pared by 0 bases and J by 0 bases, with 7 bases between. The DNA of the CDR3 is TGTGCCAGCAGCTTGGGGCCTTATAGCAATCAGCCCCAGCATTTT. Its translation: CASSLGPYSNQPQHF.

The genes are TRBV2 and TRBJ2-7; 9 bases agree with TRBD1. There are 13 residues in the CDR3. V lost 11 bases, J lost 5 bases, and 10 bases stayed unmatched. Germline values: CDR1 SNHLY, CDR2 FYNNEI. In DNA form, the CDR3 reads TGTGCCGGCCTACGTGGACAGGGGAACGAGCAGTACTTC. The encoded protein is CAGLRGQGNEQYF.

V and J are TRBV4-2 and TRBJ1-5; D perhaps matches TRBD1 (6 bases). Trimming pared 0 bases from V and 9 bases from J, leaving 15 bases between. CDR1 is LGHNA, CDR2 YNFKEQ, per germline. The CDR3 totals 15 residues. CDR3 amino acids: CASSQDQTGYGPQHF. CDR3 in DNA: TGTGCCAGCAGCCAAGATCAGACAGGATATGGGCCCCAGCATTTT.

This clone was counted a few times. The rearrangement links TRBV27 to TRBJ2-1, with a weak D call TRBD1 (5 bases). With 3 bases removed from V and 10 bases from J, the gap between germline ends came to 19 bases. Germline CDR1 and CDR2: MNHEY and SMNVEV (reference sequence). CDR3 length: 15 residues. The CDR3 DNA follows: TGTGCCAGCAGTTTGGATTGGGGCAGCCGGTTCGAGCAGTTCTTC. Translated, it gives CASSLDWGSRFEQFF.

This clone was detected a few times. The chain recombines TRBV7-2 with TRBJ2-5, with a weak D call TRBD1 (5 bases). The DNA end is more similar to TRBJ2-7, so the J call may be wrong. Germline assignment: CDR1 SGHTA and CDR2 FQGNSA. This CDR3 has 14 residues. CDR3 loop: CASSLNVGHYEQYF. CDR3 nucleotide sequence: TGTGCCAGCAGCTTAAATGTCGGACACTACGAGCAGTACTTC.

This clone appeared a few times. V and J are TRBV4-3 and TRBJ2-3, with D possibly matching TRBD1 (5 bases). The CDR3 length is 15 residues. Trimming pared 1 base from V and 3 bases from J, leaving 11 bases between. CDR1 is LGHNA and CDR2 is YSLEER in the germline V gene. The CDR3: CASSQVAGPTDTQYF. DNA of the CDR3: TGCGCCAGCAGCCAAGTGGCAGGGCCAACAGATACGCAGTATTTT.

This clone was seen a few times. This chain connects TRBV7-3 to TRBJ2-1; D possibly corresponds to TRBD1 (5 bases). Germline V lookup: CDR1 SGHTA, CDR2 FQGTGA. The CDR3 sequence is 13 residues long. Trimming left V 5 bases short and J 5 bases short, with 10 bases between. This CDR3 reads CASSPDRDNEQFF. In nucleotides, the CDR3 is TGTGCCAGCAGCCCTGACAGAGACAATGAGCAGTTCTTC.

The table lists this clone with a few counts. The rearrangement links TRBV30 to TRBJ2-7, with 8 bases fitting TRBD1. Germline V gene lookup returns CDR1 GTSNPN and CDR2 SVGIG (reference sequence). The length of the CDR3 is 13 residues. Trimming at V came to 6 bases and at J to 2 bases, leaving 6 bases not matched to a gene. The CDR3 reads CACNRDRTYEQYF. The CDR3 coding sequence is TGTGCCTGCAACCGGGACAGGACCTACGAGCAGTACTTC.

The V gene is TRBV14, the J gene TRBJ1-1; TRBD1 matches at 7 bases. Germline lookup yields CDR1 SGHDN and CDR2 FVKESK. This CDR3 comprises 15 residues. J was trimmed by 6 bases and V by 1 base; bases with no gene match: 8. The CDR3 is CASSQVLGGTAEAFF. The DNA of the CDR3 is TGTGCCAGCAGCCAAGTTCTAGGGGGCACGGCTGAAGCTTTCTTT.

Written as DNA, the CDR3 is TGCGCCAGCAGCCCTATAGGAGACAGGACCTCTCGCGGCTACACCTTC. Translated: CASSPIGDRTSRGYTF. This chain links TRBV4-1 with TRBJ1-2, with TRBD1 as a possible D gene (6 bases). The germline V gene has CDR1 MGHRA and CDR2 YSYEKL. The CDR3 sequence is 16 residues long. The ends were cut back, 4 bases at V and 8 bases at J, with 23 bases in the middle.

This clone was picked up a small number of times. The gene calls are TRBV7-3 and TRBJ1-2; 8 bases agree with TRBD1. This CDR3 contains 15 residues. Losses at the gene ends were 3 bases for V and 5 bases for J; bases not matched to a gene: 8. The germline CDR1 and CDR2 sequences are SGHTA and FQGTGA. The CDR3 loop is CASSFSPGGAYGYTF. The CDR3 DNA reads as TGTGCCAGCAGCTTCAGCCCAGGGGGCGCGTATGGCTACACCTTC.

This clone is medium-sized by share. This chain links TRBV28 with TRBJ2-5, with 10 bases matching TRBD2. The CDR3 is made up of 15 amino acids. V shed 7 bases, J shed 5 bases, and the junction held 10 bases outside the gene matches. Looked up from germline, CDR1 is MDHEN and CDR2 is SYDVKM. DNA of the CDR3: TGTGCCAGCACCCTAGCGGGGGCCTCCGGGGAGACCCAGTACTTC. Amino acids: CASTLAGASGETQYF. Full variable domain (rest looked up from reference TRBV28 and TRBJ2-5): DVKVTQSSRYLVKRTGEKVFLECVQDMDHENMFWYRQDPGLGLRLIYFSYDVKMKEKGDIPEGYSVSREKKERFSLILESASTNQTSMYLCASTLAGASGETQYFGPGTRLLVL.

CDR3 nucleotide sequence: TGTGCCAGCAGCGGGACTACCCGTGAAAAACTGTTTTTT. Its translation is CASSGTTREKLFF. The genes are TRBV9 and TRBJ1-4, with no clear D. Per germline, CDR1 SGDLS and CDR2 YYNGEE. V was clipped by 3 bases and J by 7 bases, with 10 bases between them. The CDR3 is made up of 13 amino acids. The full variable domain, in which reference TRBV9 and TRBJ1-4 provide the parts outside the CDR3, is DSGVTQTPKHLITATGQRVTLRCSPRSGDLSVYWYQQSLDQGLQFLIQYYNGEERAKGNILERFSAQQFPDLHSELNLSSLELGDSALYFCASSGTTREKLFFGSGTQLSVL.

This rearrangement joins TRBV7-3 to TRBJ2-1; 10 nucleotides agree with TRBD2. The junction had 7 bases not matched to a gene; V was cut back by 3 bases and J by 8 bases. The CDR3 contains 15 residues. CDR1 and CDR2 (germline): SGHTA, FQGTGA. The CDR3 sequence is CASSFGLAGAYEQFF. CDR3 nucleotide sequence: TGTGCCAGCAGCTTTGGGCTAGCGGGAGCATATGAGCAGTTCTTC.

This clone was seen only a few times. V usage is TRBV7-9 and J usage is TRBJ2-7; D may be TRBD1 (6 bases). The CDR3 runs 15 residues. Trimming removed 5 bases at V and 6 bases at J, with 20 bases between. CDR1 SEHNR and CDR2 FQNEAQ come from the germline V gene (reference sequence). Written as DNA, the CDR3 is TGTGCCAGCAGCCCCAGTTCCGCCCTAGGGGGCGAGCAGTACTTC. This codes for CASSPSSALGGEQYF.

This sequence joins TRBV7-3 and TRBJ2-4, with 9 bases fitting TRBD1. The V and J ends lost 4 bases and 7 bases, in that order; junction bases with no gene match: 2. Germline V gene lookup returns CDR1 SGHTA and CDR2 FQGTGA. This CDR3 is built from 13 residues. The CDR3 region is CASSSDRGNIQYF. CDR3 bases: TGTGCCAGCAGCTCGGACAGGGGTAACATTCAGTACTTC.

V is TRBV7-9 and J is TRBJ2-7, with TRBD1 as a possible D gene (6 bases). The germline CDR1 and CDR2 sequences are SEHNR and FQNEAQ (reference sequence). V lost 7 bases and J lost 2, with 12 bases in between. The CDR3 spans 13 residues. The CDR3 is CASNTGTPYEQYF. Written as DNA, the CDR3 is TGTGCCAGCAACACCGGGACACCCTACGAGCAGTACTTC.

This chain uses TRBV29-1 with TRBJ1-1, with D perhaps matching TRBD1 (6 bases). V was clipped by 7 bases and J by 1 base, with 13 bases between them. Germline lookup yields CDR1 SQVTM and CDR2 ANQGSEA. The CDR3 is 13 residues long. CDR3 DNA: TGCAGCGCCCGGACAGATCCGAACACTGAAGCTTTCTTT. As protein: CSARTDPNTEAFF.

The chain employs TRBV7-8 and TRBJ2-6, with unresolved D. V lost 1 base to trimming and J lost 13 bases, with 8 bases between them. The CDR3 extends over 12 amino acids. Germline values: CDR1 SGHVS, CDR2 FQNEAQ. The CDR3 coding sequence is TGTGCCAGCAGCTTAGTCGGTGAGGTCCTGACTTTC. Its protein product is CASSLVGEVLTF.

The chain uses TRBV11-3 and TRBJ2-1, with a weak D call TRBD1 (6 bases). The CDR3 length is 15 residues. V lost 0 bases, J lost 4 bases, and 10 bases lay in between. CDR1 and CDR2 (germline): SGHNT, YENEEA. CDR3: CASSLEGAQYNEQFF. In DNA form, the CDR3 reads TGTGCCAGCAGCTTAGAGGGGGCGCAATACAATGAGCAGTTCTTC.

This clone was picked up a small number of times. This rearrangement joins TRBV9 to TRBJ2-7; 8 nucleotides agree with TRBD1. CDR1 is SGDLS, CDR2 YYNGEE, per germline. The CDR3 runs to 15 residues. J gave up 9 bases and V 4 bases, and 15 bases lay outside the gene matches. The CDR3 spells CASSPPSGQGVVQYF. The CDR3, as DNA: TGTGCCAGCAGCCCCCCCAGCGGACAGGGAGTTGTGCAGTACTTC.

The gene calls are TRBV7-9 and TRBJ1-1, with a possible D match to TRBD1 (6 bases). This CDR3 is built from 15 residues. CDR1 is SEHNR and CDR2 is FQNEAQ in the germline V gene (reference sequence). Deletions cut 6 bases from V and 0 bases from J, with 14 bases between. The CDR3 region is CASRQRQEMNTEAFF. CDR3 DNA: TGTGCCAGCAGACAAAGACAGGAGATGAACACTGAAGCTTTCTTT.

The table lists this clone with a few counts. The J gene is TRBJ2-1, the V gene TRBV5-1, with 14 nucleotides matching TRBD2. The germline CDR1 and CDR2 sequences are SGHRS and YFSETQ. The trim removed 0 bases at V and 8 bases at J, leaving 4 bases unmatched. The CDR3 totals 16 residues. CDR3 in amino acids: CASSLGGTSGSHEQFF. In nucleotides, the CDR3 is TGCGCCAGCAGCTTGGGGGGGACTAGCGGGAGCCATGAGCAGTTCTTC.

This clone was seen ten or more times. In DNA, the CDR3 is TGTGCCAGCAGCCTGGGGGCGGCCTTCTACGAGCAGTACTTC. This codes for CASSLGAAFYEQYF. The chain couples TRBV7-2 to TRBJ2-7, with D possibly TRBD1 on 6 matching bases. CDR1 is SGHTA, CDR2 FQGNSA, per germline. V gave up 5 bases and J gave up 3 bases, with 14 bases separating them. The CDR3 contains 14 residues.